The 19 T cell receptor beta chains below all came from one sample that was sequenced in a study of T-cell reconstitution after alpha-beta-depleted transplantation in children. A TCRbeta library incorporating unique molecular identifiers was prepared. TCRdb reprocessed the PCR reads via MiXCR and lists one record per CDR3 protein. The sample lists about 250,000 distinct CDR3 sequences, about 24% seen once, with about 5% in the top ten. Sequences were derived from PBMCs, mostly from graft donor cells, sampled 360 days after TCRalphabeta/CD19-depleted stem cell transplant. These TCRs come from a female patient aged 2 to 10 who had a stem cell transplant for congenital amegakaryocytic thrombocytopenia, so the T cells may come from the graft donor.

The V and J genes are TRBV7-9 and TRBJ2-7; unclear D gene. The CDR3 has 13 amino acids. Germline CDR1 reads SEHNR; CDR2 reads FQNEAQ (reference sequence). Trimming removed 0 bases at V and 6 bases at J, with 9 bases between. The CDR3 DNA is TGTGCCAGCAGCTTAGCCCCAAGGGCCGAGCAGTACTTC. It codes for CASSLAPRAEQYF.

This sequence joins TRBV9 and TRBJ2-3; D is undetermined. Germline V CDR1 and CDR2: SGDLS, YYNGEE. The CDR3 length is 12 residues. Trimming took 0 bases from V and 11 from J, leaving 10 bases between them. CDR3 amino acids: CASSVVGKGQYF. The DNA of the CDR3 is TGTGCCAGCAGCGTAGTAGGGAAGGGGCAGTATTTT.

The chain employs TRBV15 and TRBJ2-1, with TRBD2 matching over 7 bases. Germline lookup yields CDR1 LNHNV and CDR2 YYDKDF (reference sequence). CDR3 length equals 13 residues. The junction had 10 bases not matched to a gene; V was cut back by 2 bases and J by 15 bases. CDR3 bases: TGTGCCACCAGCAGATCGAGCGGGACTACCGGGTTCTTC. This codes for CATSRSSGTTGFF.

The chain uses TRBV20-1 and TRBJ2-7; the match to TRBD1 covers 8 bases. Germline loops: CDR1 DFQATT, CDR2 SNEGSKA (reference sequence). The CDR3 loop spans 13 amino acids. Trimming at V came to 7 bases and at J to 4 bases, leaving 9 bases not matched to a gene. The CDR3 sequence: CSVFGDRLYEQYF. CDR3 DNA sequence: TGCAGTGTTTTTGGGGACAGGCTATACGAGCAGTACTTC.

The rearrangement uses TRBV7-3 and TRBJ2-1; tentatively, D is TRBD2 (6 bases). CDR3 size: 13 residues. Germline CDR1 and CDR2: SGHTA and FQGTGA. Trimming took off 2 bases at V and 9 bases at J, with 11 bases between the two ends. The CDR3 DNA is TGTGCCAGCAGCTTATACTTGGGAGGTGAGCAGTTCTTC. This translates into CASSLYLGGEQFF.

J is TRBJ2-7 and V is TRBV29-1, with D unclear. The CDR3 spans 15 residues. The ends were cut back, 4 bases at V and 6 bases at J, with 22 bases in the middle. Germline V gene lookup returns CDR1 SQVTM and CDR2 ANQGSEA. The CDR3 DNA reads TGCAGCGTTGTAGTGATGGGTTCTAGGGCTTCCGAGCAGTACTTC. Residues: CSVVVMGSRASEQYF.

V and J are TRBV18 and TRBJ2-2; maybe TRBD1 (5 bases). The germline gives CDR1 KGHSH, CDR2 LQKENI. The CDR3 consists of 15 residues. Trimming shortened V by 5 bases and J by 0 bases, and 10 bases separated the two germline ends. The CDR3: CASSEDITNTGELFF. The CDR3 DNA reads as TGTGCCAGCTCAGAGGACATCACGAACACCGGGGAGCTGTTTTTT.

The chain carries TRBV12-3 or TRBV12-4 and TRBJ1-1; possible D gene TRBD1, 6 bases. Trimming removed 5 bases at V and 11 bases at J, with 15 bases between. The CDR3 contains 12 residues. The CDR3 sequence: CASSPTDRYAFF. DNA for the CDR3: TGTGCCAGCAGTCCGACCGACAGGTACGCTTTCTTT.

This clonotype has just a few counts. This chain uses TRBV20-1 with TRBJ2-7, with 7 bases aligning to TRBD2. Germline CDR1 is DFQATT and CDR2 is SNEGSKA (reference sequence). The CDR3 extends over 13 amino acids. V was clipped by 3 bases and J by 2 bases; unmatched bases: 4. CDR3 sequence (DNA): TGCAGTGCTAGCGGGACTAACACCTACGAGCAGTACTTC. Protein: CSASGTNTYEQYF.

In this sample, this clonotype turned up a few times. The gene calls are TRBV10-3 and TRBJ2-1, with D perhaps given as TRBD1 or TRBD2 (5 bases each). The CDR3 consists of 11 residues. From germline, CDR1 is ENHRY and CDR2 SYGVKD. Trimming removed 9 bases at V and 6 bases at J, with 9 bases between. CDR3 nucleotide sequence: TGTGCCATGGGGACCTTCAATGAGCAGTTCTTC. This translates into CAMGTFNEQFF.

This clonotype was seen only a few times. CDR3 bases: TGTGCCAGCAGCTTAGGGGGGACCTATAATTCACCCCTCCACTTT. Its protein is CASSLGGTYNSPLHF. The rearrangement links TRBV7-2 to TRBJ1-6; TRBD1 is a possible D gene (5 bases). V lost 1 base and J lost 2, with 6 bases in between. The CDR3 contains 15 residues. The V gene's germline CDR1 is SGHTA and CDR2 FQGNSA.

V is TRBV10-3 and J is TRBJ2-3; D tentatively fits TRBD1 or TRBD2 (5 bases each). Trimming left V 3 bases short and J 8 bases short, with 21 bases between. CDR3 length: 16 residues. Germline-derived CDR1 and CDR2 are ENHRY and SYGVKD. Written as DNA, the CDR3 is TGTGCCATCAGTGAAGCCGGGACCCGAGGCTTTGTTACGCAGTATTTT. This codes for CAISEAGTRGFVTQYF.

This clonotype came up a few times. The rearrangement uses TRBV6-1 and TRBJ2-3; TRBD1 matches 8 bases. The V gene end was trimmed by 6 bases and the J gene end by 1 base; junction bases not matched to a gene: 3. CDR1 is MNHNS, CDR2 SASEGT, per germline. The CDR3 spans 14 residues. The CDR3 DNA sequence: TGTGCCAGCAGATTGACAGGGGGCACAGATACGCAGTATTTT. Encoded protein: CASRLTGGTDTQYF.

The chain employs TRBV15 and TRBJ2-7; TRBD1 agrees at 8 bases. CDR3 length equals 14 residues. Germline values: CDR1 LNHNV, CDR2 YYDKDF (reference sequence). J gave up 3 bases and V 1 base, and 2 bases lay outside the gene matches. CDR3 nucleotides: TGTGCCACCAGCAGAGGAGGACAGGGCTACGAGCAGTACTTC. It yields the protein CATSRGGQGYEQYF.

The chain links TRBV4-2 to TRBJ1-6; 7 nucleotides align to TRBD1. CDR3 length: 15 amino acids. The germline CDR1 and CDR2 sequences are LGHNA and YNFKEQ. Trimming took 3 bases from V and 10 from J; bases not matched to a gene: 9. CDR3 protein: CASSQPGQKLSPLHF. The CDR3 DNA reads TGTGCCAGCAGCCAGCCGGGACAGAAGTTGTCACCCCTCCACTTT.

The table lists this clonotype with a few counts. The chain employs TRBV12-3 or TRBV12-4 and TRBJ1-5; D uncertain. V dropped 5 bases and J dropped 5 bases, with 7 bases sitting between them. The CDR3 covers 12 residues. The CDR3 reads CASSNIDQPQHF. The DNA for the CDR3 is TGTGCCAGCAGTAATATCGATCAGCCCCAGCATTTT.

The J gene is TRBJ2-1, the V gene TRBV3-1; 11 positions agree with TRBD2. Trimming took 1 base from V and 6 from J; bases not matched to a gene: 11. Germline V CDR1 and CDR2: LGHDT, YNNKEL (reference sequence). CDR3 length: 18 amino acids. In DNA form, the CDR3 reads TGTGCCAGCAGCCAAGCCGACAGGGAACTAGCGGGGGTCAATGAGCAGTTCTTC. Its protein is CASSQADRELAGVNEQFF.

This clonotype was picked up a small number of times. CDR3 in amino acids: CASSLGWGNTEAFF. In nucleotides, the CDR3 is TGTGCCAGCAGCTTAGGCTGGGGGAATACTGAAGCTTTCTTT. V gene TRBV7-9 combines with J gene TRBJ1-1; D possibly corresponds to TRBD1 (5 bases). The CDR3 consists of 14 residues. Trimming shortened V by 1 base and J by 5 bases, and 11 bases separated the two germline ends. Germline CDR1 is SEHNR and CDR2 is FQNEAQ (reference sequence).

This chain links TRBV4-1 with TRBJ2-2; 7 bases agree with TRBD1. Trimming at V came to 3 bases and at J to 3 bases, leaving 7 bases not matched to a gene. Germline CDR1 MGHRA, CDR2 YSYEKL. CDR3 length equals 16 residues. CDR3 in DNA: TGCGCCAGCAGCCAGGCCGGGACAGCGGACACCGGGGAGCTGTTTTTT. It codes for CASSQAGTADTGELFF.